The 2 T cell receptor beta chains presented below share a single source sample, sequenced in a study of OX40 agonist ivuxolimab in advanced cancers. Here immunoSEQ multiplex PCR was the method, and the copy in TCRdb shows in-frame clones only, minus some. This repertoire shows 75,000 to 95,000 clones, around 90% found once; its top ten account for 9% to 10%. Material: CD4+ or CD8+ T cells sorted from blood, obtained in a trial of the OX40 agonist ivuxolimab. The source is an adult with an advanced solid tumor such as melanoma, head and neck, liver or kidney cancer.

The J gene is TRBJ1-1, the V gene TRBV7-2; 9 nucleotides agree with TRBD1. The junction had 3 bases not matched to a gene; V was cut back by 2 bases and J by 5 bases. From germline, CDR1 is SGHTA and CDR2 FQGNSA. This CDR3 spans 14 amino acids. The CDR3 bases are TGTGCCAGCAGCTTACACAGGGGGCTGACTGAAGCTTTCTTT. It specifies CASSLHRGLTEAFF.

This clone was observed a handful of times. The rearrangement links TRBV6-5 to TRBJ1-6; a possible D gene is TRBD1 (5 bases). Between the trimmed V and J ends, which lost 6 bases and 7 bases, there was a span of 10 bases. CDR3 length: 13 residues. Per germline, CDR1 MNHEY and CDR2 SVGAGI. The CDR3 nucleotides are TGTGCCAGCAGCCGACAGTACAATTCACCCCTCCACTTT. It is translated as CASSRQYNSPLHF.